These 26 T cell receptor beta chains share one sample of origin, sequenced in a study of blood T cells in healthy people across ages. Through a sample-barcoded 5' primer and a J-beta primer mix, a second PCR was run for roughly 6 to 12 cycles. TCRdb itself ran the 5' RACE reads through MiXCR, one entry per CDR3 protein. The sample holds about 640,000 distinct CDR3 sequences, 58% seen once. Sequencing input: blood. The receptors shown here come from a man in his 60s in good health.

This clonotype was picked up a small number of times. The chain links TRBV28 to TRBJ2-5; 8 bases agree with TRBD2. This CDR3 contains 14 residues. CDR1 is MDHEN, CDR2 SYDVKM, per germline. The ends lost 4 bases at V and 3 bases at J; junction bases unmatched: 4. The CDR3 spells CASSSAGVKETQYF. The CDR3 DNA follows: TGTGCCAGCAGTTCAGCGGGGGTGAAAGAGACCCAGTACTTC.

The V call is TRBV19, the J call TRBJ1-6, with D hard to call. Germline V lookup: CDR1 LNHDA, CDR2 SQIVND (reference sequence). V lost 3 bases to trimming and J lost 2 bases, with 11 bases between them. The CDR3 runs 16 residues. The CDR3 sequence: CASSISTRAYNSPLHF. The DNA for the CDR3 is TGTGCCAGTAGTATTTCCACAAGGGCCTATAATTCACCCCTCCACTTT.

The gene calls are TRBV5-1 and TRBJ2-5, with 11 bases aligning to TRBD2. V lost 3 bases, J lost 0 bases, and 10 bases stayed unmatched. CDR1 and CDR2 (germline): SGHRS, YFSETQ. This CDR3 region has 18 residues. The CDR3 reads CASSSGTTSGGYQETQYF. CDR3 DNA sequence: TGCGCCAGCAGCTCTGGGACCACTAGCGGGGGATACCAAGAGACCCAGTACTTC.

The chain links TRBV6-5 to TRBJ1-1, with 8 bases that match TRBD1. V gave up 6 bases and J gave up 1 base; unmatched junction bases: 7. The length of the CDR3 is 15 residues. Germline CDR1 reads MNHEY; CDR2 reads SVGAGI. The DNA for the CDR3 is TGTGCCAGCAGAACAGGACAGGGTTGGAACACTGAAGCTTTCTTT. This codes for CASRTGQGWNTEAFF.

This chain uses TRBV27 with TRBJ1-2; weak D call: TRBD1 (5 bases). Trimming removed 1 base at V and 6 bases at J, with 9 bases between. Germline lookup yields CDR1 MNHEY and CDR2 SMNVEV (reference sequence). The CDR3 has 13 residues. CDR3 in amino acids: CASSLWQGHGYTF. CDR3 DNA sequence: TGTGCCAGCAGTTTATGGCAGGGCCATGGCTACACCTTC.

The chain links TRBV25-1 to TRBJ2-5, with D tentatively TRBD1 or TRBD2 (5 bases each). CDR3 size: 15 residues. Per the germline V gene, CDR1 is MGHDK and CDR2 is SYGVNS. The germline V and J ends were trimmed by 0 bases and 2 bases, with 10 bases remaining between them. CDR3 in DNA: TGTGCCAGCAGTGAATATGGGGGAAGGCAAGAGACCCAGTACTTC. Its translation is CASSEYGGRQETQYF.

V is TRBV15 and J is TRBJ1-1; D gene unclear. This CDR3 comprises 14 residues. CDR1 is LNHNV and CDR2 is YYDKDF in the germline V gene (reference sequence). Trimming removed 1 base from V and 1 base from J, with 7 bases in between. The CDR3 coding sequence is TGTGCCACCAGCAGAGTTCTACGGAACACTGAAGCTTTCTTT. This sequence encodes CATSRVLRNTEAFF.

This clonotype was counted between two and nine times. The chain joins TRBV20-1 to TRBJ1-5; perhaps TRBD1 as D (6 bases). The length of the CDR3 is 14 residues. V was clipped by 4 bases and J by 5 bases, with 15 bases between them. The germline V gene has CDR1 DFQATT and CDR2 SNEGSKA (reference sequence). The chain's CDR3 is CSAKSGVAYQPQHF. The CDR3 DNA reads TGCAGTGCTAAGTCAGGGGTTGCGTATCAGCCCCAGCATTTT.

The gene calls are TRBV7-8 and TRBJ2-7, with TRBD2 matching 10 bases. The CDR3 has 16 amino acids. V gave up 5 bases and J gave up 1 base; unmatched junction bases: 8. CDR1 SGHVS and CDR2 FQNEAQ come from the germline V gene. This CDR3 is CASSLVPSGGSYEQYF. The DNA of the CDR3 is TGTGCCAGCAGCCTTGTTCCTAGCGGGGGATCCTACGAGCAGTACTTC.

This clonotype was detected only a few times. This rearrangement joins TRBV29-1 to TRBJ2-1; a weak D match, TRBD2 (5 bases). This CDR3 has 11 residues. Trimming left V 7 bases short and J 4 bases short, with 8 bases between. Germline V lookup: CDR1 SQVTM, CDR2 ANQGSEA. The chain's CDR3 is CSAGIYNEQFF. CDR3 DNA sequence: TGCAGCGCCGGGATATACAATGAGCAGTTCTTC.

The chain is built from TRBV20-1 and TRBJ2-5; TRBD2 aligns across 11 bases. CDR1 is DFQATT and CDR2 is SNEGSKA in the germline V gene (reference sequence). V lost 8 bases and J lost 0; bases outside the gene matches: 14. There are 17 residues in the CDR3. This CDR3 is CSLRPTSGVMYQETQYF. The CDR3 DNA reads as TGCAGTCTTCGACCGACTAGCGGGGTTATGTACCAAGAGACCCAGTACTTC.

This clonotype was found many times. The J gene is TRBJ2-3, the V gene TRBV4-1; TRBD2 agrees at 12 bases. Germline CDR1 reads MGHRA; CDR2 reads YSYEKL. The junction had 16 bases not matched to a gene; V was cut back by 4 bases and J by 2 bases. The CDR3 contains 20 residues. The DNA of the CDR3 is TGCGCCAGCAGCCGGCTAGCTTGGCTAGCGGGGGGGCGAGTCACAGATACGCAGTATTTT. Protein sequence: CASSRLAWLAGGRVTDTQYF.

The rearrangement links TRBV4-2 to TRBJ1-1; D not resolved. Germline V lookup: CDR1 LGHNA, CDR2 YNFKEQ. The CDR3 covers 13 residues. Trimming left V 0 bases short and J 4 bases short, with 6 bases between. The CDR3 sequence is CASSQDRITEAFF. DNA for the CDR3: TGTGCCAGCAGCCAAGACAGGATCACTGAAGCTTTCTTT.

V and J are TRBV11-2 and TRBJ2-3; D unclear. The CDR3 loop spans 13 amino acids. Looked up from germline, CDR1 is SGHAT and CDR2 is FQNNGV. Deletions cut 3 bases from V and 9 bases from J, with 13 bases between. The CDR3 spells CASSFQTPDTQYF. The DNA for the CDR3 is TGTGCCAGCAGCTTCCAAACCCCGGACACGCAGTATTTT.

V and J are TRBV5-1 and TRBJ2-2, with TRBD1 matching 7 bases. The V gene end was trimmed by 3 bases and the J gene end by 0 bases; junction bases not matched to a gene: 2. The germline gives CDR1 SGHRS, CDR2 YFSETQ. CDR3 length: 15 amino acids. The CDR3 region is CASSWDSPNTGELFF. The CDR3 DNA sequence: TGCGCCAGCAGCTGGGACAGCCCGAACACCGGGGAGCTGTTTTTT.

This chain joins TRBV6-2 or TRBV6-3 and TRBJ2-5; D perhaps matches TRBD2 (6 bases). The CDR3 length is 14 residues. The germline gives CDR1 MNHEY, CDR2 SVGEGT. V lost 6 bases to trimming and J lost 5 bases, with 16 bases between them. CDR3 loop: CASSRGAAEETQYF. The CDR3 bases are TGTGCCAGCAGCCGCGGGGCAGCGGAGGAGACCCAGTACTTC.

The V and J genes are TRBV29-1 and TRBJ1-4, with TRBD1 identical over 8 bases. V gave up 6 bases and J gave up 7 bases; unmatched junction bases: 10. CDR3 length: 14 amino acids. Germline CDR1 is SQVTM and CDR2 is ANQGSEA. The CDR3 DNA is TGCAGCGTGAGACAGGGGCCATCGGGTGAAAAACTGTTTTTT. This gives the protein CSVRQGPSGEKLFF.

The chain carries TRBV18 and TRBJ2-7; possible D gene TRBD2, 5 bases. V was clipped by 2 bases and J by 1 base, with 15 bases between them. CDR1 and CDR2 (germline): KGHSH, LQKENI. The CDR3 covers 16 residues. Here the CDR3 DNA reads TGTGCCAGCTCACCATTGGTGTCCAGCGGTTCCTACGAGCAGTACTTC. Translation: CASSPLVSSGSYEQYF.

The J gene is TRBJ1-5, the V gene TRBV29-1; D unresolved. The CDR3 consists of 13 residues. The V gene lost 4 bases and the J gene lost 5 bases, with 12 bases spanning the gap. The germline CDR1 and CDR2 sequences are SQVTM and ANQGSEA. In DNA, the CDR3 is TGCAGCGTTGTAGGGCAGGTGGATCAGCCCCAGCATTTT. Protein sequence: CSVVGQVDQPQHF.

This chain's CDR3 is CSARSRETQYF. The DNA of the CDR3 is TGCAGTGCGCGAAGCCGAGAGACCCAGTACTTC. The chain is built from TRBV20-1 and TRBJ2-5; no definite D call. V gave up 6 bases and J gave up 4 bases, with 9 bases separating them. This CDR3 spans 11 amino acids. The germline V gene has CDR1 DFQATT and CDR2 SNEGSKA (reference sequence).

Details on this clonotype: A read error may account for a junction end that differs from germline. CDR3 in amino acids: CASSQHRDNEQFF. The CDR3 coding sequence is TGTGCAAGCAGCCAACACAGGGACAATGAGCAGTTCTTC. This chain links TRBV3-1 with TRBJ2-1; D perhaps matches TRBD1 (6 bases). The germline V gene encodes CDR1 LGHDT and CDR2 YNNKEL (reference sequence). The CDR3 has 13 residues.

In DNA form, the CDR3 reads TGCGCCAGCAGCCAAGCTAGCGGGGCCCACGAGCAGTACTTC. Translation: CASSQASGAHEQYF. V and J are TRBV5-1 and TRBJ2-7; 9 bases fit TRBD2. Germline values: CDR1 SGHRS, CDR2 YFSETQ. Trimming at V came to 4 bases and at J to 5 bases, leaving 7 bases not matched to a gene. This CDR3 is 14 amino acids long. The full variable domain, rest sourced from reference TRBV5-1 and TRBJ2-7, is KAGVTQTPRYLIKTRGQQVTLSCSPISGHRSVSWYQQTPGQGLQFLFEYFSETQRNKGNFPGRFSGRQFSNSRSEMNVSTLELGDSALYLCASSQASGAHEQYFGPGTRLTVT.

CDR3 sequence reads: CASSLDRGRNQPQHF. CDR3 coding DNA: TGTGCCAGCAGTTTAGACAGGGGGCGGAATCAGCCCCAGCATTTT. V is TRBV28 and J is TRBJ1-5; 10 nucleotides agree with TRBD1. The CDR3 covers 15 residues. Per the germline V gene, CDR1 is MDHEN and CDR2 is SYDVKM. V was clipped by 2 bases and J by 4 bases; unmatched bases: 2.

The sample holds one count of this clonotype. V gene TRBV7-6 combines with J gene TRBJ2-5; D possibly corresponds to TRBD1 (5 bases). This CDR3 is built from 14 residues. V was clipped by 1 base and J by 3 bases, with 9 bases between them. CDR1 SGHVS and CDR2 FNYEAQ come from the germline V gene. Written as DNA, the CDR3 is TGTGCCAGCAGCTTAGGGGGCACCAAAGAGACCCAGTACTTC. Encoded protein: CASSLGGTKETQYF. The complete variable domain, with remaining parts taken from reference TRBV7-6 and TRBJ2-5, reads GAGVSQSPRYKVTKRGQDVALRCDPISGHVSLYWYRQALGQGPEFLTYFNYEAQQDKSGLPNDRFSAERPEGSISTLTIQRTEQRDSAMYRCASSLGGTKETQYFGPGTRLLVL.

The chain has TRBV9 and TRBJ2-3, with 10 bases matching TRBD2. Looked up from germline, CDR1 is SGDLS and CDR2 is YYNGEE. This CDR3 contains 18 residues. Unmatched junction bases numbered 10, after V lost 1 base and J lost 2 bases. The CDR3 coding sequence is TGTGCCAGCAGCGTACGTAGCGGGGGGCCCGACGCCACAGATACGCAGTATTTT. It specifies CASSVRSGGPDATDTQYF.

This clonotype has a handful of counts. This chain connects TRBV4-1 to TRBJ2-1; 8 positions agree with TRBD1. Trimming at V came to 8 bases and at J to 4 bases, leaving 10 bases not matched to a gene. The length of the CDR3 is 15 residues. CDR1 MGHRA and CDR2 YSYEKL come from the germline V gene. Here the CDR3 reads CASRAGTGSYNEQFF. CDR3 DNA: TGCGCCAGCCGCGCCGGGACAGGTAGTTACAATGAGCAGTTCTTC.